The following is a T cell receptor (beta chain) sequence with its context. The cDNA was generated through 5'RACE incorporating 10-nucleotide random UMIs. One entry per CDR3 protein results from TCRdb running MiXCR on the 5' RACE reads. Of tens of thousands of distinct CDR3 sequences in the sample, 3.5% to 4.5% are singletons; the top ten hold 2.2%. Germline V CDR1 and CDR2: SQVTM, ANQGSEA. This CDR3 contains 18 residues. The V segment lost 7 bases and the J segment 9 bases; nucleotides outside the gene matches: 23. This record belongs to a study of neurological immune-mediated disorders. PBMCs numbering 2 million and stored at -80 C yielded the unsorted libraries.

This sequence was found in a woman in her forties or fifties with multiple sclerosis. The V call is TRBV29-1, the J call TRBJ2-1, with 11 bases that match TRBD2. Sequenced: PBMCs. CDR3 amino acids: CSAGHGASGRRKGGEQFF. CDR3 DNA: TGCAGCGCCGGTCACGGGGCTAGCGGGAGGAGGAAGGGCGGTGAGCAGTTCTTC.